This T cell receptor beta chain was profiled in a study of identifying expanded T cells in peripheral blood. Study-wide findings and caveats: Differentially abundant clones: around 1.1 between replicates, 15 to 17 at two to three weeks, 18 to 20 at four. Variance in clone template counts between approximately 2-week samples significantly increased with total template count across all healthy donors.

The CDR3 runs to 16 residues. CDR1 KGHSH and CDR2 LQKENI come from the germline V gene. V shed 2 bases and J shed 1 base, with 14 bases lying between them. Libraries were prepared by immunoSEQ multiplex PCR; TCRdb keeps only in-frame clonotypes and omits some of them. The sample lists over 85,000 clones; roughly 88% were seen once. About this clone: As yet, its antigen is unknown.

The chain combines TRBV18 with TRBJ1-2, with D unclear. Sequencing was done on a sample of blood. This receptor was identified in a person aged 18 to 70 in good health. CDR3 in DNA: TGTGCCAGCTCACCAAGCTTGGCCGGAGTTAACTATGGCTACACCTTC. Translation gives CASSPSLAGVNYGYTF.